The present T cell receptor (beta chain) was sequenced within a study of T cell repertoires in cytomegalovirus infection (dated by TCRdb to the late 2010s). Background on the whole study: Peptide stimulations targeted recently identified HLA-C-restricted CMV epitopes, whose presentation resists viral immunomodulation, together with well-studied HLA-B-restricted epitopes. Because public TCR beta signatures pointed to carriage of CMV infection together with the matching HLA type, the HLA type of each donor mattered for the analysis. Paper-wide results and their limitations: Carriers of CMV infection plus the relevant HLA type were discriminated by the cumulative frequency of public TCR beta family members in the study cohort and in an independent 352-donor cohort. In the ex vivo response, HLA-C-restricted CMV-specific TCR beta clonotypes were dominant, and in two of eight donors the single most frequent clonotype came from this HLA-C-restricted group.

The junction carries 12 bases between V and J, which are trimmed by 7 bases and 0 bases respectively. For CDR1 and CDR2, the germline V gene (reference sequence) lists SEHNR and FQNEAQ. The CDR3, from cysteine to phenylalanine, totals 15 residues. Only the CDR3 DNA is retained, 45 bases long and in frame from the first base. The treatment or condition tag for this specimen amounts to: in vitro stimulation with specific CMV peptide epitopes to enrich CMV-specific T cells. The run used an Illumina HiSeq 1500. The public reads were quality trimmed at Q25 with fastp and then assembled into clones with MiXCR by TCRdb, keeping productive beta chains. Rows merge per CDR3 protein into single entries with the most common DNA and genes. The sample yields some 920,000 distinct CDR3 sequences; roughly a third were counted once. The ten biggest clones cover around 15% of the sample. Worth noting for this clonotype: The clone's antigen remains unknown. No base-level quality is on record; no much larger clone is a single base apart.

The rearrangement joined TRBV7-9 to TRBJ2-2; D gene: possibly TRBD1, on 6 matching bases. The material was cultured CD8+ T cells from PBMCs, obtained from culture after CMV antigen stimulation. This receptor was obtained from a human donor in good health (CMV status not recorded). Some clones in this sample may be carry-over from other donors' samples. In nucleotides, the sequence is TGTGCCAGCAATCCGGGACAAGCGAACACCGGGGAGCTGTTTTTT. Its protein reads: CASNPGQANTGELFF.